This passage covers 17 T cell receptor beta chains from one sample sequenced in a study of vaccination and CD4 T cells after COVID-19. Sample treatment: roughly ten-day PBMC culture with coronavirus spike peptide pools or control peptides (ViraFEST assay). Antigen specificity for these receptors is unknown. Sequenced with the Oncomine TCR Beta short-read assay was DNA taken from cultured CD4+ T cells. MiXCR was run by TCRdb on the PCR reads, yielding one entry per CDR3 protein. The data hold around 11,000 distinct CDR3 sequences, with less than 65% observed a single time. The sequencing used CD4+ T cells from blood, cultured in vitro, collected before SARS-CoV-2 vaccination. Every receptor here comes from a human donor who had recovered from COVID-19.

The rearrangement joins TRBV7-9 to TRBJ1-4, with no clear D. CDR1 and CDR2 (germline): SEHNR, FQNEAQ (reference sequence). The CDR3 covers 14 residues. The V gene lost 2 bases and the J gene lost 7 bases, with 11 bases spanning the gap. This CDR3 reads CASSLLAGSEKLFF. CDR3 coding DNA: TGTGCCAGCAGCTTACTAGCTGGGAGTGAAAAACTGTTTTTT.

The chain carries TRBV7-9 and TRBJ1-1; TRBD1 might be the D (6 bases). The CDR3 covers 18 residues. From germline, CDR1 is SEHNR and CDR2 FQNEAQ (reference sequence). As DNA, the CDR3 is TGTGCGCAGCCCCCACAAACAGGGTCGTATGCCATGAACACTGAAGCTTTCTTT. It codes for CAQPPQTGSYAMNTEAFF.

The chain joins TRBV5-4 to TRBJ2-7; a possible D gene is TRBD2 (6 bases). Germline V gives CDR1 SGHNT, CDR2 YYREEE (reference sequence). The CDR3 spans 14 residues. V lost 7 bases and J 3 bases, leaving 17 bases between the germline ends. Here the CDR3 reads CASRVGGVGYEQYF. CDR3 in DNA: TGTGCCAGCCGGGTCGGGGGAGTAGGCTACGAGCAGTACTTC.

The chain is built from TRBV30 and TRBJ2-5, with D possibly matching TRBD1 (6 bases). Trimming removed 0 bases at V and 2 bases at J, with 7 bases between. CDR1 GTSNPN and CDR2 SVGIG come from the germline V gene (reference sequence). The CDR3 is made up of 13 amino acids. The chain's CDR3 is CAWSVGGQETQYF. CDR3 nucleotides: TGTGCCTGGAGTGTAGGGGGACAAGAGACCCAGTACTTC.

This clonotype was found a few times. The V and J genes are TRBV7-8 and TRBJ2-2; 8 bases are a match to TRBD1. CDR1 is SGHVS, CDR2 FQNEAQ, per germline. This CDR3 has 16 amino acids. V shed 5 bases and J 6 bases; nucleotides not matched to a gene: 11. The CDR3 sequence is CASSSPDRGSPGELFF. CDR3 nucleotide sequence: TGTGCCAGCAGCAGCCCAGACAGGGGATCTCCCGGGGAGCTGTTTTTT.

The chain is built from TRBV2 and TRBJ1-5; no firm D call. Trimming removed 7 bases from V and 4 bases from J, with 14 bases in between. The CDR3 runs 14 residues. Germline CDR1 reads SNHLY; CDR2 reads FYNNEI. This chain's CDR3 is CASTREEGNQPQHF. In nucleotides, the CDR3 is TGTGCCAGCACCCGAGAGGAGGGTAATCAGCCCCAGCATTTT.

The CDR3 coding sequence is TGTGCCAGCAGTTCATGGGTTATCGGGCTAGCGGGAGGGAAAGTAATCACCGGGGAGCTGTTTTTT. It specifies CASSSWVIGLAGGKVITGELFF. This chain uses TRBV6-5 with TRBJ2-2; 12 bases are shared with TRBD2. V lost 4 bases, J lost 4 bases, and 22 bases stayed unmatched. Germline values: CDR1 MNHEY, CDR2 SVGAGI. The CDR3 covers 22 residues.

The V and J genes are TRBV19 and TRBJ1-5; 8 bases match TRBD1. Germline values: CDR1 LNHDA, CDR2 SQIVND (reference sequence). The CDR3 consists of 15 residues. V shed 3 bases, J shed 2 bases, and the junction held 3 bases outside the gene matches. The CDR3 reads CASSITGGGNQPQHF. CDR3 coding DNA: TGTGCCAGTAGTATTACAGGGGGAGGCAATCAGCCCCAGCATTTT.

The chain uses TRBV10-3 and TRBJ2-5; 11 nucleotides line up with TRBD2. The germline CDR1 and CDR2 sequences are ENHRY and SYGVKD. V lost 10 bases to trimming and J lost 3 bases; unmatched junction nucleotides: 7. This CDR3 region has 14 residues. As DNA, the CDR3 is TGTGCCACCTCTCTAGCGGGAGGCGAAGAGACCCAGTACTTC. Amino acids: CATSLAGGEETQYF.

This rearrangement joins TRBV7-8 to TRBJ1-5; unclear D gene. Per the germline V gene, CDR1 is SGHVS and CDR2 is FQNEAQ. The length of the CDR3 is 15 residues. Trimming cost V 2 bases and J 1 base, with 9 bases left between them. This CDR3 reads CASSLRQLSNQPQHF. The CDR3 nucleotides read TGTGCCAGCAGCTTAAGACAATTGAGCAATCAGCCCCAGCATTTT.

The chain couples TRBV20-1 to TRBJ2-7; the D gene is possibly TRBD2 (5 bases). V shed 6 bases and J shed 0 bases, with 15 bases lying between them. The CDR3 contains 14 residues. Germline-derived CDR1 and CDR2 are DFQATT and SNEGSKA (reference sequence). The DNA for the CDR3 is TGCAGTGCAACCACCGAGCGGATCTCCTACGAGCAGTACTTC. Protein: CSATTERISYEQYF.

The V gene is TRBV27, the J gene TRBJ2-5; 7 nucleotides line up with TRBD1. Germline trimming cut 6 bases from V and 4 bases from J; bases unmatched to any gene: 11. Germline values: CDR1 MNHEY, CDR2 SMNVEV (reference sequence). The CDR3 has 15 residues. The chain's CDR3 is CASSPNRGGGETQYF. CDR3 DNA sequence: TGTGCCAGCAGCCCTAACAGGGGTGGAGGAGAGACCCAGTACTTC.

The chain joins TRBV24-1 to TRBJ2-2; D is unclear. Trimming shortened V by 4 bases and J by 9 bases, and 8 bases separated the two germline ends. Germline assignment: CDR1 KGHDR and CDR2 SFDVKD. This CDR3 contains 12 residues. The CDR3 bases are TGTGCCACCAGTGACCTAGGACGGGAGCTGTTTTTT. Translating gives CATSDLGRELFF.

The CDR3 coding sequence is TGTGCCAGCTCACCGTATCTAGCGGGTCAAGAGACCCAGTACTTC. Protein: CASSPYLAGQETQYF. The V and J genes are TRBV18 and TRBJ2-5; 8 bases match TRBD2. Germline V gene sequence: CDR1 KGHSH, CDR2 LQKENI. The CDR3 has 15 residues. With 3 bases clipped from V and 2 bases from J, the junction kept 5 bases outside the gene matches.

This chain joins TRBV7-6 and TRBJ2-7, with 7 bases lining up with TRBD2. V dropped 5 bases and J dropped 2; count of bases not matched to a gene: 9. Germline V gene data show CDR1 as SGHVS and CDR2 as FNYEAQ. The CDR3 extends over 15 amino acids. The CDR3 spells CASSPMLAEAYEQYF. The CDR3 bases are TGTGCCAGCAGCCCCATGCTAGCGGAAGCCTACGAGCAGTACTTC.

The chain is built from TRBV20-1 and TRBJ1-5; no definite D call. V gave up 3 bases and J gave up 2 bases, with 14 bases separating them. In germline, CDR1 is DFQATT, CDR2 SNEGSKA (reference sequence). This CDR3 has 15 residues. Written as DNA, the CDR3 is TGCAGTGCTAGGGCCAGCTTGGAGGGCAATCAGCCCCAGCATTTT. It yields the protein CSARASLEGNQPQHF.

CDR3 DNA sequence: TGTGCCAGCAGTTATCCCCTTAGGACTAGCGGTACCGGGGAGCTGTTTTTT. This encodes CASSYPLRTSGTGELFF. This rearrangement joins TRBV6-5 to TRBJ2-2; 10 positions agree with TRBD2. Germline-derived CDR1 and CDR2 are MNHEY and SVGAGI. CDR3 length: 17 residues. After removal of 3 bases from V and 5 bases from J, the junction contained 9 bases not matched to a gene.